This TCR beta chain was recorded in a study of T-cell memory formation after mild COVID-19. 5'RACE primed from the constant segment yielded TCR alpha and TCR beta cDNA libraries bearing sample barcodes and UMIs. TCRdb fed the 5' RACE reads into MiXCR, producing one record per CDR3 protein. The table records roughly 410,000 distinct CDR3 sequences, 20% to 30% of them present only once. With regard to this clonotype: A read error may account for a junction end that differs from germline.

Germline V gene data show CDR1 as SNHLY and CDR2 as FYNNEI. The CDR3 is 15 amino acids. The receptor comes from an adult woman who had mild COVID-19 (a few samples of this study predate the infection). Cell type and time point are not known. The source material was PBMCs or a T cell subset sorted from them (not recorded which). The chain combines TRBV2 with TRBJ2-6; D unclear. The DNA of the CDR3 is TGTGCCAGAAGTGAAGATTTCTCTGGGGCCAACGTCCTGACTTTC. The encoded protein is CARSEDFSGANVLTF.